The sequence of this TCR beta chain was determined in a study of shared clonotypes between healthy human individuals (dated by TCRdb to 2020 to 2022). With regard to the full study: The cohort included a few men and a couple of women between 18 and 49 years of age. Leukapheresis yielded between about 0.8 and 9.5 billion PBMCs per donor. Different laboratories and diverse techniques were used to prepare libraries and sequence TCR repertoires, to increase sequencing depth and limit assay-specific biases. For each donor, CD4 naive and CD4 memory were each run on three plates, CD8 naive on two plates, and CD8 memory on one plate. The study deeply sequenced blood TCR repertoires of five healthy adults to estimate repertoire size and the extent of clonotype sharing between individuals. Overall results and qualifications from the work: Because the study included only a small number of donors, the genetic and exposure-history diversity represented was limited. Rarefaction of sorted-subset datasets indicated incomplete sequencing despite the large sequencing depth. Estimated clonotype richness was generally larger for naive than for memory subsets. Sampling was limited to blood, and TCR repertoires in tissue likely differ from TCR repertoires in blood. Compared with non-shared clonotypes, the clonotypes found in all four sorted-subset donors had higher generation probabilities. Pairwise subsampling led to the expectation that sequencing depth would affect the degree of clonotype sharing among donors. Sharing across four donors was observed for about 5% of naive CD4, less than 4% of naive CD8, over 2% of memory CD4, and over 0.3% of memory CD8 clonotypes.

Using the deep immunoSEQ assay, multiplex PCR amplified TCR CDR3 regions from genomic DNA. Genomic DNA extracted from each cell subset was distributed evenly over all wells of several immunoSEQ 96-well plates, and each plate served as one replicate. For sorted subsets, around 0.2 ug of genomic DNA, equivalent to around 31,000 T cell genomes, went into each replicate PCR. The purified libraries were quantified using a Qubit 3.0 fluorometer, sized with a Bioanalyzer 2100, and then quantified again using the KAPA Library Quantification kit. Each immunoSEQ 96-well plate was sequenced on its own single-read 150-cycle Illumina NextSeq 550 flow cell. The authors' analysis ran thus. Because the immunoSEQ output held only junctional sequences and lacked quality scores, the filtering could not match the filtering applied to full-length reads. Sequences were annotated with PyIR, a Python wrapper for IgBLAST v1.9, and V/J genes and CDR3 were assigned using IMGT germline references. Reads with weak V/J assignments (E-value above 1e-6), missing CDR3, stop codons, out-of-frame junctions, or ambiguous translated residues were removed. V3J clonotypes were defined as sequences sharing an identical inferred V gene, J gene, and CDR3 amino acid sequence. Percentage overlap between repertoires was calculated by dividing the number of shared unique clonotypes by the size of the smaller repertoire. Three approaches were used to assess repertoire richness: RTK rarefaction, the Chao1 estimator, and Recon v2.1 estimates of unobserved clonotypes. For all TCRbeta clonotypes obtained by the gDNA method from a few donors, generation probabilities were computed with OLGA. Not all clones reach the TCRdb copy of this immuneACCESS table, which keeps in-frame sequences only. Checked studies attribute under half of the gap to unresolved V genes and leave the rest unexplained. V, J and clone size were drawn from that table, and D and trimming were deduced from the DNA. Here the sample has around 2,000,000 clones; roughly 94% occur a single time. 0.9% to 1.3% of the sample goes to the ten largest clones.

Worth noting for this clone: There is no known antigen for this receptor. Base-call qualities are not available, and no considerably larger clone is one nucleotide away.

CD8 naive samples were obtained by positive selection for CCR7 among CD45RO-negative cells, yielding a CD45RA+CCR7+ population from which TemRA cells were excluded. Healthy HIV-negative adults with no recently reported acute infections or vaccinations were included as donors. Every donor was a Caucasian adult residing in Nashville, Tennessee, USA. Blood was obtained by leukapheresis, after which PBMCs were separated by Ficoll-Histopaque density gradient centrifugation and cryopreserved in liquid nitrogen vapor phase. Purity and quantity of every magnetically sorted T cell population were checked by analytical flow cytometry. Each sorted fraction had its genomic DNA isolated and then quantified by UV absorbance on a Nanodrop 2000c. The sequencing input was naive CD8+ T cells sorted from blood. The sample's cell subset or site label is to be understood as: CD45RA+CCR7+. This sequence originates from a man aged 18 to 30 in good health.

In nucleotides, the sequence is TGTGCCAGCAGTTTATATGGGACAGGGATAGGGGAGAACACTGAAGCTTTCTTT. Its product reads: CASSLYGTGIGENTEAFF. The V and J genes are TRBV28 and TRBJ1-1; TRBD1 aligns with 9 central bases. CDR1 and CDR2 (MDHEN, SYDVKM) derive from the germline V gene. Germline trimming: 1 base from V, 1 base from J; junction bases outside gene matches: 10. Inclusive of the bounding cysteine and phenylalanine, the CDR3 is 18 residues long. The retained sequence is limited to the CDR3, 54 bases, with the frame set at the first base.